The clone carrying this T cell receptor beta chain was counted once. Authors' analysis steps: Estimates of nucleated cell counts were drawn from the amplification of reference gene primers. Data came from immunoSEQ multiplex PCR; TCRdb stores just in-frame clones and leaves some out. That table furnishes V, J and clone size, whereas the DNA furnished D and trimming. This table holds around 190,000 clones, about 80% found once. The source of the sample is a study of blood T cell repertoires in COVID-19. Turning to the study itself: COVID-19 samples, acute and convalescent, were from the United States, Italy and Spain. In each case, the material was cDNA or gDNA derived from T cells, B-cell-depleted T cells, or PBMCs.

The CDR3 consists of 14 residues. Germline CDR1 and CDR2: DFQATT and SNEGSKA (reference sequence). Unmatched junction bases numbered 7, after V lost 6 bases and J lost 6 bases. Sequencing input: peripheral blood. This sequence was found in a man aged 60 to 75 with acute or convalescent COVID-19. The V gene is TRBV20-1, the J gene TRBJ2-1; 11 nucleotides line up with TRBD2. The CDR3 sequence: CSASSGRAANEQFF. The CDR3 DNA reads as TGCAGTGCAAGTAGCGGGAGGGCCGCCAATGAGCAGTTCTTC.